The source of this T cell receptor (beta chain) is a study of blood T cell repertoires in COVID-19 (dated by TCRdb to the early 2020s). About the full investigation: The collaborator samples originated in the United States, Italy and Spain and spanned the acute and convalescent phases of COVID-19. The material from the prospective study consisted of cDNA or gDNA derived from T cells, B-cell-depleted T cells, or PBMCs. The dataset comprised deeply sampled blood TCRbeta repertoires from subjects exposed to, actively infected with, or recovered from COVID-19. The repertoires were released in a freely available public database meant as a resource for research on the immune response to SARS-CoV-2. Samples were obtained from the ongoing ImmuneRACE study (first 160 participants) and from roughly 1,300 subjects provided by 6 global collaborators. Sample metadata almost always included a de-identified subject ID, COVID-19 status, age in years and sex. Where HLA class I and class II types were available, the types were taken from metadata supplied by the sample provider, not from assay-based typing. Here is what the overall study found, with its caveats: How much clinical and demographic metadata was included differed by source and by participant, and the metadata was provided uncurated.

There are a few counts of this clone. The antigen this receptor binds is unknown. Base-call qualities are not available, and no considerably larger clone is one nucleotide away. Each collaborating institution followed its own protocols to collect whole blood in K2EDTA tubes. For TCRbeta analysis, collaborators shipped samples in one of three forms: frozen whole blood, isolated PBMCs, or DNA extracted from either of those sample types. TCRbeta CDR3 regions were amplified from genomic DNA by means of the immunoSEQ Assay, a bias-controlled multiplex PCR. The authors' analysis ran thus. The number of nucleated cells in each sample was estimated by amplification of reference gene primers within the assay. To quantify the absolute abundance of each unique TCRbeta CDR3 rearrangement, sequence reads were collapsed and filtered. For each sample, productive Simpson clonality was calculated as the square root of Simpson's diversity index across productive rearrangements. TCRdb retrieved this table from immuneACCESS and kept in-frame rearrangements only. Not all clones are present; in checked studies, unresolved V genes account for under half, and no reason is known for the remainder. Clonal size and the V and J genes are those of that table, whereas D and trimming came from the DNA. This sample has 120,000 to 150,000 clones in its table, and 65% to 90% of those were observed once. 2.5% to 3.5% of the sample goes to the ten largest clones.

The cysteine opens and the phenylalanine closes a CDR3 of 15 amino acids. The DNA shown is the 45-base CDR3, in frame from base 1. The germline V gene (reference sequence) supplies CDR1 SEHNR and CDR2 FQNEAQ. Trimming leaves V shorter by 5 bases and J shorter by 2 bases, with the junction holding 5 bases beyond the gene matches. This TCR derives from a man between 50 and 59 years old with acute or convalescent COVID-19. Specimen: peripheral blood. The chain is made from TRBV7-9 and TRBJ2-3; 9 central bases correspond to TRBD2. At the DNA level, the sequence is TGTGCCAGCAGCCTCAGCGGGGGGCTCACAGATACGCAGTATTTT. It codes for CASSLSGGLTDTQYF.